The sequence of this T cell receptor beta chain was determined in a study of CD8 T cells in ankylosing spondylitis. Points from the study as a whole: Seemingly characteristic of ankylosing spondylitis blood was a TCR beta motif consisting of fewer than 10 highly homologous variants. Relatively rare in peripheral blood, disease-linked clones were also CD8+. Disease-associated clones were reportedly significantly overrepresented in matched ankylosing spondylitis synovial fluid.

V dropped 7 bases and J dropped 12 bases, with 19 bases sitting between them. Germline-derived CDR1 and CDR2 are DFQATT and SNEGSKA (reference sequence). This CDR3 is built from 12 residues. The sample holds many counts of this clonotype. The antigen is undetermined. Quantitative 5'-RACE with molecular barcodes produced the TCR beta libraries. TCRdb recomputed calls from the 5' RACE reads with MiXCR, one row per CDR3 protein. Of around 320,000 distinct CDR3 sequences listed, around 21% are singletons. Sequenced input: blood, either unsorted or a sorted T cell fraction (not recorded which). This receptor was obtained from a female donor with ankylosing spondylitis or in good health (not recorded which). This rearrangement joins TRBV20-1 to TRBJ2-1; D is undetermined. The CDR3 loop is CSVGLDRWRQFF. The CDR3 nucleotides are TGCAGTGTAGGTCTAGACCGCTGGAGGCAGTTCTTC.